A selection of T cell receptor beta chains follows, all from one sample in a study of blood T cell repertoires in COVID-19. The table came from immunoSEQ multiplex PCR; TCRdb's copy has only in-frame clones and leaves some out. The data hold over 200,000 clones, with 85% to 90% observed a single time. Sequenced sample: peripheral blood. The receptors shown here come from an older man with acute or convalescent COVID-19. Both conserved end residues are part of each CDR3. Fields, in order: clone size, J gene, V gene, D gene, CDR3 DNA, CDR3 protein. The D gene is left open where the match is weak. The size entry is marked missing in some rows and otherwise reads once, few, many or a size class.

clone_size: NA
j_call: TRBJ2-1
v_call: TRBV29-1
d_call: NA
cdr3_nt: TGCAGCGAGGACACGGCCTTGGGTGAGCAGTTCTTC
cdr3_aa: CSEDTALGEQFF

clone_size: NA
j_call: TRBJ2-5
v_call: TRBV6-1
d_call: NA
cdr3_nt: TGTGCCAGCAGTGAAAATCCGTTCGGGACCCAGTACTTC
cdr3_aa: CASSENPFGTQYF

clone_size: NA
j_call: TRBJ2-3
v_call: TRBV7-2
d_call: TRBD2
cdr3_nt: TGTGCCAGCAGCTCGGGACTAGCGGGAAGCACAGATACGCAGTATTTT
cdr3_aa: CASSSGLAGSTDTQYF

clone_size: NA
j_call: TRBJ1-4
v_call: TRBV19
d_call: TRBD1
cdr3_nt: TGTGCCAGTAGTGTTCAGGGGGCGAACGAAAAACTGTTTTTT
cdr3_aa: CASSVQGANEKLFF

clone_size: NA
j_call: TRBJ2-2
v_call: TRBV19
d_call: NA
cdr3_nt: TGTGCCAGTAGTATCGGGGGATCTGACACCGGGGAGCTGTTTTTT
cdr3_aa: CASSIGGSDTGELFF

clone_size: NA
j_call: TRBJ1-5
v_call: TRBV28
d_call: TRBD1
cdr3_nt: TGTGCCAGCAGTTACCCAAAGGGACAGGGTAATTATCAGCCCCAGCATTTT
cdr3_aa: CASSYPKGQGNYQPQHF

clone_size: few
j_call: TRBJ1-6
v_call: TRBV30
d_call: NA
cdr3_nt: TGTGCCTGGAGTGTATCCCGGGTGGGGGGAAGTGCCTATAATTCACCCCTCCACTTT
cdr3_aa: CAWSVSRVGGSAYNSPLHF

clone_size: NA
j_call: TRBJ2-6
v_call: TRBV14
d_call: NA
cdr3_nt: TGTGCCAGCAGCCAAGAAGGGGCTGGGGCCAACGTCCTGACTTTC
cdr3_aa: CASSQEGAGANVLTF

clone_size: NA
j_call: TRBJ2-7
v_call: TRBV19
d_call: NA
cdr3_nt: TGTGCCAGTAGTACGGCTATCGGGCGGGAATCCTACGAGCAGTACTTC
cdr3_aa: CASSTAIGRESYEQYF

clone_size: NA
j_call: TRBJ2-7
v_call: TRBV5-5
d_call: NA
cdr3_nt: TGTGCCAGCAGCTTGGCCGAGGGAGGTTCACAGTACTTC
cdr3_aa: CASSLAEGGSQYF

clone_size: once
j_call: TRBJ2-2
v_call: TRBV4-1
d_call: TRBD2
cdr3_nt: TGCGCCAGCAGCCAAGCCCCGGGACTAGCGACGACCGGGGAGCTGTTTTTT
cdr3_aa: CASSQAPGLATTGELFF

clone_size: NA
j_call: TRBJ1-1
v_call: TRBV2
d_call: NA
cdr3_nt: TGTGCCAGCAGTGAGACACCCTACACTGAAGCTTTCTTT
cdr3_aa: CASSETPYTEAFF

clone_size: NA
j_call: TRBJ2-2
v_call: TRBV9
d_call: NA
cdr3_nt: TGTGCCAGCAGCCCCCCGGGGACCGGGGAGCTGTTTTTT
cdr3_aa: CASSPPGTGELFF

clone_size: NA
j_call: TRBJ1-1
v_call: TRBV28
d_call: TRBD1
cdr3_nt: TGTGCCAGCAGTCCAGGGGGCGCCGGGGACACTGAAGCTTTCTTT
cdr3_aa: CASSPGGAGDTEAFF

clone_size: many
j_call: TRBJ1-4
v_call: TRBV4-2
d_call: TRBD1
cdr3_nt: TGTGCCAGCAGCCAAGAATTGGGACAGGGGATTAAAAAGTTGTTTTTT
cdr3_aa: CASSQELGQGIKKLFF

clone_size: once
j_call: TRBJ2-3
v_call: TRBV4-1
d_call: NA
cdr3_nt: TGCGCCAGCAGCCAAGGCTTGACAATCGGCACAGATACGCAGTATTTT
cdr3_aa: CASSQGLTIGTDTQYF

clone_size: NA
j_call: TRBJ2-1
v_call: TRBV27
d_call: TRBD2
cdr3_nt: TGTGCCAGCAGTTCATCTGGGGCTAGCGGTCTCTACAATGAGCAGTTCTTC
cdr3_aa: CASSSSGASGLYNEQFF